This T cell receptor (beta chain) was sequenced during a study of Ad26.COV2.S vaccination and SARS-CoV-2 variants. Study-level results: Overall T cell responses may have been underestimated by the analyses of TCR breadth and depth. Placebo recipients had lower spike-specific TCR breadth than vaccine recipients. Vaccine and placebo groups showed comparable non-spike TCR breadth.

For this clone: As yet, its antigen is unknown.

The junction had 9 bases not matched to a gene; V was cut back by 0 bases and J by 1 base. This CDR3 spans 17 amino acids. Germline CDR1 SQVTM, CDR2 ANQGSEA. TCRdb keeps only in-frame clones here, not all; method: immunoSEQ multiplex PCR. The sample records about 350,000 clones, more than 85% being singletons. The treatment here: roughly 18 received Ad26.COV2.S at low or high dose, single or two shots; 5 received placebo; per-sample allocation not given. The samples were gathered on day 63 after the first injection of vaccine or placebo. Aged 18-55 years, donor was enrolled in Boston in about 2020. The chain couples TRBV29-1 to TRBJ2-3, with TRBD2 matching 8 bases. The clonotype was recovered from a person aged 18-60 years who received the Ad26.COV2.S COVID-19 vaccine or a placebo. The sample consisted of peripheral blood, taken in a trial of Ad26.COV2.S vaccine versus placebo. CDR3 sequence: CSVEDVLGLAGTDTQYF. The CDR3 nucleotides read TGCAGCGTTGAAGATGTTCTCGGACTAGCAGGCACAGATACGCAGTATTTT.